The table lists the clone carrying this T cell receptor beta chain with a few counts. Its antigen is unidentified. Trimming removed 3 bases from V and 6 bases from J, with 14 bases in between. The CDR3 length is 14 residues. Germline V gene data show CDR1 as SGDLS and CDR2 as YYNGEE. This sample stems from a study of T cell repertoires in cytomegalovirus infection. For the study at large: Shared public TCR beta signatures pointed to both CMV infection and a matching HLA type.

TCRdb re-called the reads with MiXCR, one entry per CDR3 protein. The table records roughly 280,000 distinct CDR3 sequences, about 20% of them present only once. Study results and limitations: Ex vivo responses were dominated by HLA-C-restricted CMV-specific TCR beta clonotypes.

The source is a human donor in good health (CMV status not recorded). Some clones in this sample may be carry-over from other donors' samples. The material was cultured PBMCs, obtained from culture after CMV antigen stimulation. The chain links TRBV9 to TRBJ2-3, with D perhaps matching TRBD1 (6 bases). CDR3 sequence reads: CASSEGVSADTQYF. The CDR3 DNA sequence: TGTGCCAGCAGCGAGGGGGTTAGCGCTGATACGCAGTATTTT.